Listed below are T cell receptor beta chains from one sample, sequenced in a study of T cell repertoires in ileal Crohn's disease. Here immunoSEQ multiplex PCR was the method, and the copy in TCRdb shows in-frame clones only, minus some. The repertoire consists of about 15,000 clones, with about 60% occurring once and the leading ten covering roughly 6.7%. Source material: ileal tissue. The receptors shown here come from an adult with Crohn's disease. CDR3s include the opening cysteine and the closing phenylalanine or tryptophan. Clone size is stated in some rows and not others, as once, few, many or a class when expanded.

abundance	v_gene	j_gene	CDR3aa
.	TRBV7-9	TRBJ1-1	CASSSAGGTEAFF
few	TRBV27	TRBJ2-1	CASSLSGTSGTPEQFF
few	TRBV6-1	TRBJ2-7	CASSPAYEQYF
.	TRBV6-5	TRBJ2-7	CASRLGTGGYEQYF
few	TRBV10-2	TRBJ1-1	CASWGGYEAFF
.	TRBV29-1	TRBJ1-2	CSVTTGERGYTF
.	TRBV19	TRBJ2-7	CASSIGTPSYEQYF
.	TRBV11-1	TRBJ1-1	CASSLDRGVNTEAFF
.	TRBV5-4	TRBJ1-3	CASSSGTVAGNTIYF
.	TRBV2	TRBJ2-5	CASSERTSGRGTQYF
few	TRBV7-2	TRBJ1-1	CASRQYRESEAFF
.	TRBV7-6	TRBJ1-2	CASSLGAGTREGYTF
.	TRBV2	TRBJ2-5	CASNWGQGQETQYF
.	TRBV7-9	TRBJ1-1	CASRGTGGNTEAFF
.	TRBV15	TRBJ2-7	CATSREAGGVGEQYF
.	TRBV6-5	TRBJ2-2	CASTRSLNNIGELFF
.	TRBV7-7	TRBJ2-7	CASSLSTGPLYEQYF
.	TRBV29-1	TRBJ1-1	CSVVDIEAFF
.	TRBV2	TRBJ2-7	CASSVRQVHEQYF
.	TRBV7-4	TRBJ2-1	CASSPRTSGRAEEQFF
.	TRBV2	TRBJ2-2	CASSDRATNTGELFF
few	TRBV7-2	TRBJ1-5	CASSSQGGGPGNQPQHF